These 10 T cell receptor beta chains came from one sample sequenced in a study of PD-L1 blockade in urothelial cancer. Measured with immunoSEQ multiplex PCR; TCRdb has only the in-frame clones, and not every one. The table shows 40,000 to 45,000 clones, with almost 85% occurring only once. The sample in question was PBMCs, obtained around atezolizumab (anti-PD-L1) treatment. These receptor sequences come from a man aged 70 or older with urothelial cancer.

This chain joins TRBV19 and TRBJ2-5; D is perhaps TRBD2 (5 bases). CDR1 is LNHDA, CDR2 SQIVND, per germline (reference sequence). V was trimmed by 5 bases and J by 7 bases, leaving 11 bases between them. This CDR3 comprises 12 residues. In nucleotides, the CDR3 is TGTGCCAGTAGTTCGGCCGAGGGGACCCAGTACTTC. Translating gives CASSSAEGTQYF.

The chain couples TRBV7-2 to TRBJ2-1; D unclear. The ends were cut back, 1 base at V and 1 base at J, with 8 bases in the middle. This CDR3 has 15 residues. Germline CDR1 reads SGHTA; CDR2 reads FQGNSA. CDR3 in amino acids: CASSLGVRSYNEQFF. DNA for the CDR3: TGTGCCAGCAGCTTAGGGGTCAGGTCCTACAATGAGCAGTTCTTC.

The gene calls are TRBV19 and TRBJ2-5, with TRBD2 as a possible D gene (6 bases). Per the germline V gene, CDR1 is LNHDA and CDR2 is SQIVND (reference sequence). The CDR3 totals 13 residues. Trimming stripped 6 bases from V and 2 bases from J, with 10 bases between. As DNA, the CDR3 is TGTGCCAGTAGCAAGACTAGACAAGAGACCCAGTACTTC. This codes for CASSKTRQETQYF.

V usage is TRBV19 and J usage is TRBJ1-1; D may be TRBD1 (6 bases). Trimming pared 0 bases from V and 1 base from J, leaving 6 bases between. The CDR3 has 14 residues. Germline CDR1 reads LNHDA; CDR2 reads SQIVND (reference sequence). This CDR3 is CASSIDRGNTEAFF. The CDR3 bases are TGTGCCAGTAGTATAGACAGGGGGAACACTGAAGCTTTCTTT.

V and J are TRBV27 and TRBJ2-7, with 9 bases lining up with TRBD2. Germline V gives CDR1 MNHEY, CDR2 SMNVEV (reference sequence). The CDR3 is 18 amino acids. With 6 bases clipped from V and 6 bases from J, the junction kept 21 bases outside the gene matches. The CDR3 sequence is CASSLYPLSGGGPTEQYF. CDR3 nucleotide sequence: TGTGCCAGCAGCCTGTATCCCCTTAGCGGGGGTGGGCCCACCGAGCAGTACTTC.

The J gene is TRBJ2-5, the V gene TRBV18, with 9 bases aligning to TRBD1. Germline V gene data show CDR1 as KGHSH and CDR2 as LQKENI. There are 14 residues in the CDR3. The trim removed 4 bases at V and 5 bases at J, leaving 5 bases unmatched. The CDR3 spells CASSRGQGMETQYF. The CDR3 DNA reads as TGTGCCAGCTCACGGGGACAGGGAATGGAGACCCAGTACTTC.

The CDR3 protein is CASSPTGLRNEKLFF. CDR3 sequence (DNA): TGCGCCAGCAGCCCGACAGGGTTGAGGAATGAAAAACTGTTTTTT. This sequence joins TRBV5-1 and TRBJ1-4; the match to TRBD1 covers 7 bases. From germline, CDR1 is SGHRS and CDR2 YFSETQ. This CDR3 has 15 amino acids. V lost 4 bases, J lost 5 bases, and 8 bases stayed unmatched.

In DNA, the CDR3 is TGTGCCAGCAGCCAAGAGGGAGGCGGCAGTCAGCCCCAGCATTTT. This encodes CASSQEGGGSQPQHF. This rearrangement joins TRBV4-2 to TRBJ1-5; D is undetermined. This CDR3 is built from 15 residues. The V gene lost 0 bases and the J gene lost 6 bases, with 12 bases spanning the gap. Per germline, CDR1 LGHNA and CDR2 YNFKEQ.

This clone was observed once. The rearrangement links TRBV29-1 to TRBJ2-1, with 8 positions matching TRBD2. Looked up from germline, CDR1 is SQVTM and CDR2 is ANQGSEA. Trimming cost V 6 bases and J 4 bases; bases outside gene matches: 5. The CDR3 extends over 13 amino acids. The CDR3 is CSVAGGLYNEQFF. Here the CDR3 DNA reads TGCAGCGTGGCGGGGGGTTTATACAATGAGCAGTTCTTC.

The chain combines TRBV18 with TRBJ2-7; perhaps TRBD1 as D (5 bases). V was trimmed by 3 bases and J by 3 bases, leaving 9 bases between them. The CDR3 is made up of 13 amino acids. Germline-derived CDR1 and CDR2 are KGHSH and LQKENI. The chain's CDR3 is CASSPDSNYEQYF. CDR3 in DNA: TGTGCCAGCTCACCCGACAGTAACTACGAGCAGTACTTC.